The 18 T cell receptor beta chains listed next were all sequenced from one sample in a study of blood T cell repertoires in COVID-19. The protocol was immunoSEQ multiplex PCR, while the TCRdb copy is restricted to in-frame clones and leaves out a portion. In the table there are hundreds of thousands of clones, just over 85% of which are singletons. The sample taken for sequencing was peripheral blood. All receptors come from a woman in her 30s with active or convalescent COVID-19.

The J gene is TRBJ1-1, the V gene TRBV3-1 (or the pseudogene TRBV3-2), with D tentatively TRBD1 (5 bases). Germline V CDR1 and CDR2: LGHDT, YNNKEL (reference sequence). The CDR3 length is 16 residues. The germline V and J ends were trimmed by 5 bases and 1 base, with 17 bases remaining between them. The CDR3 sequence is CASSARTGVWNTEAFF. The CDR3 DNA sequence: TGTGCCAGCAGCGCGCGGACGGGGGTGTGGAACACTGAAGCTTTCTTT.

The chain combines TRBV6-5 with TRBJ2-1, with 7 bases fitting TRBD2. The CDR3 covers 14 residues. CDR1 MNHEY and CDR2 SVGAGI come from the germline V gene. The J segment lost 0 bases and the V segment lost 8 bases, leaving 4 bases of the junction unmatched. CDR3 residues: CASQRGSSYNEQFF. CDR3 bases: TGTGCCAGCCAACGCGGGAGCTCCTACAATGAGCAGTTCTTC.

The J gene is TRBJ2-3, the V gene TRBV18; D not resolved. CDR1 is KGHSH and CDR2 is LQKENI in the germline V gene. Trimming removed 3 bases at V and 0 bases at J, with 4 bases between. CDR3 length: 13 residues. CDR3 sequence: CASSPLSTDTQYF. DNA of the CDR3: TGTGCCAGCTCACCTCTTAGCACAGATACGCAGTATTTT.

The rearrangement links TRBV7-2 to TRBJ1-2, with 7 positions matching TRBD1. The CDR3 runs to 14 residues. The J segment lost 3 bases and the V segment lost 5 bases, leaving 6 bases of the junction unmatched. The V gene's germline CDR1 is SGHTA and CDR2 FQGNSA. CDR3 in amino acids: CASSNPGQHYGYTF. The CDR3 coding sequence is TGTGCCAGCAGCAATCCGGGACAGCACTATGGCTACACCTTC.

The chain joins TRBV6-5 to TRBJ1-2; 8 bases are shared with TRBD1. The ends lost 6 bases at V and 7 bases at J; junction bases unmatched: 7. The germline V gene encodes CDR1 MNHEY and CDR2 SVGAGI. The CDR3 length is 13 residues. The CDR3 loop reads CASRLQGVPGYTF. The CDR3 DNA sequence: TGTGCCAGCAGGCTACAGGGGGTCCCTGGCTACACCTTC.

Turning to this clone: Other DNA sequences in the same sample also yield this CDR3. The rearrangement uses TRBV27 and TRBJ2-7; TRBD1 agrees at 7 bases. Germline CDR1 is MNHEY and CDR2 is SMNVEV (reference sequence). The V segment lost 6 bases and the J segment 1 base; nucleotides outside the gene matches: 3. CDR3 length equals 13 residues. CDR3 amino acids: CASRRTGSYEQYF. The CDR3 DNA is TGTGCCAGCAGAAGGACAGGATCCTACGAGCAGTACTTC.

V usage is TRBV2 and J usage is TRBJ1-6; 9 bases match TRBD1. Germline values: CDR1 SNHLY, CDR2 FYNNEI. The CDR3 has 15 amino acids. The V segment lost 6 bases and the J segment 7 bases; nucleotides outside the gene matches: 7. The CDR3 region has the DNA TGTGCCAGCAGGGAACAGGGGGCGGGAAATTCACCCCTCCACTTT. Protein product: CASREQGAGNSPLHF.

This sequence joins TRBV10-3 and TRBJ1-3; tentatively, D is TRBD1 (6 bases). V dropped 7 bases and J dropped 2 bases, with 9 bases sitting between them. Germline values: CDR1 ENHRY, CDR2 SYGVKD. This CDR3 is built from 13 residues. CDR3 sequence reads: CAITGAAGNTIYF. CDR3 coding DNA: TGTGCCATCACAGGGGCAGCTGGAAACACCATATATTTT.

The chain carries TRBV9 and TRBJ1-1; maybe TRBD1 (5 bases). The CDR3 sequence is 15 residues long. Germline CDR1 reads SGDLS; CDR2 reads YYNGEE. Trimming removed 4 bases from V and 4 bases from J, with 17 bases in between. CDR3 nucleotide sequence: TGTGCCAGCAGCCCTCCCGGCGGGGGTGGCACTGAAGCTTTCTTT. Residues: CASSPPGGGGTEAFF.

The chain joins TRBV27 to TRBJ2-7; D ambiguous. CDR3 size: 15 residues. The germline CDR1 and CDR2 sequences are MNHEY and SMNVEV (reference sequence). V shed 5 bases and J shed 3 bases, with 17 bases lying between them. CDR3 DNA sequence: TGTGCCAGCAGTCCAGGCCGTGTGGTTCTCTACGAGCAGTACTTC. The encoded protein is CASSPGRVVLYEQYF.

The V and J genes are TRBV6-1 and TRBJ1-5, with 7 bases identical to TRBD1. The trim removed 2 bases at V and 0 bases at J, leaving 10 bases unmatched. The CDR3 spans 18 residues. Germline V lookup: CDR1 MNHNS, CDR2 SASEGT. This chain's CDR3 is CASSEPLGQDYSNQPQHF. CDR3 nucleotide sequence: TGTGCCAGCAGTGAACCGTTAGGACAGGACTATAGCAATCAGCCCCAGCATTTT.

V usage is TRBV10-2 and J usage is TRBJ1-1; D is perhaps TRBD1 (6 bases). CDR3 size: 15 residues. Germline-derived CDR1 and CDR2 are WSHSY and SAAADI. With 6 bases removed from V and 1 base from J, the gap between germline ends came to 15 bases. In DNA form, the CDR3 reads TGCGCCAGCAGCGTTTTAGGGACATCGAACACTGAAGCTTTCTTT. Translated: CASSVLGTSNTEAFF.

This chain joins TRBV7-8 and TRBJ1-2, with D possibly being TRBD1 (5 bases). The CDR3 is 14 residues long. V was trimmed by 4 bases and J by 8 bases, leaving 17 bases between them. Germline assignment: CDR1 SGHVS and CDR2 FQNEAQ. Here the CDR3 reads CASSSDRRARGYTF. The CDR3 nucleotides are TGTGCCAGCAGCTCTGACAGAAGGGCGCGGGGCTACACCTTC.

As concerns this clone: A junction end diverges from the germline sequence, so it may reflect a read error. The chain combines TRBV2 with TRBJ1-4; TRBD1 aligns across 9 bases. This CDR3 is 16 amino acids long. Germline lookup yields CDR1 SNHLY and CDR2 FYNNEI. The CDR3: CATSPSTGGRNEKLFF. The CDR3 DNA reads TGTGCCACCAGTCCCTCAACAGGGGGCAGGAATGAAAAACTGTTTTTT. Variable domain in full (rest from reference TRBV2 and TRBJ1-4): EPEVTQTPSHQVTQMGQEVILRCVPISNHLYFYWYRQILGQKVEFLVSFYNNEISEKSEIFDDQFSVERPDGSNFTLKIRSTKLEDSAMYFCATSPSTGGRNEKLFFGSGTQLSVL.

This chain joins TRBV5-1 and TRBJ2-5; D unresolved. CDR3 length equals 15 residues. CDR1 and CDR2 (germline): SGHRS, YFSETQ. The V end was cut by 0 bases, the J end by 3 bases, with 12 bases between. CDR3: CASSLELQIEETQYF. Here the CDR3 DNA reads TGCGCCAGCAGCTTGGAACTCCAAATAGAAGAGACCCAGTACTTC.

This clone turned up a few times. This chain uses TRBV6-5 with TRBJ2-7; 12 nucleotides agree with TRBD1. The CDR3 runs 14 residues. The trim removed 8 bases at V and 5 bases at J, leaving 7 bases unmatched. The germline gives CDR1 MNHEY, CDR2 SVGAGI. CDR3 coding DNA: TGTGCCAGCCGGTGGGGGACAGGGGGCCACGAGCAGTACTTC. Its protein product is CASRWGTGGHEQYF.

The chain employs TRBV7-9 and TRBJ1-1; D call uncertain. Deletions cut 6 bases from V and 2 bases from J, with 16 bases between. Germline loops: CDR1 SEHNR, CDR2 FQNEAQ (reference sequence). The CDR3 runs to 15 residues. DNA of the CDR3: TGTGCCAGCAGTTCCAACTTACTTCTCAACACTGAAGCTTTCTTT. It translates to CASSSNLLLNTEAFF.

The CDR3: CASSYRTSDEQFF. In DNA, the CDR3 is TGTGCCAGCAGCTATAGGACAAGCGATGAGCAGTTCTTC. The chain carries TRBV12-3 or TRBV12-4 and TRBJ2-1; D possibly corresponds to TRBD1 (5 bases). The ends were cut back, 6 bases at V and 8 bases at J, with 14 bases in the middle. The CDR3 loop spans 13 amino acids.